A single sample gave rise to the 7 T cell receptor beta chains below, sequenced in a study of high-grade serous ovarian cancer treatment subgroups. Measured with immunoSEQ multiplex PCR; TCRdb has only the in-frame clones, and not every one. The sample records thousands of clones, 72% being singletons. Tumor samples were obtained before definitive surgery or chemotherapy. Sequenced input: tumor tissue. These receptors all come from a human donor with high-grade serous ovarian cancer.

The chain couples TRBV14 to TRBJ1-2; unclear D gene. The CDR3 is made up of 15 amino acids. Trimming pared 1 base from V and 2 bases from J, leaving 11 bases between. Germline CDR1 is SGHDN and CDR2 is FVKESK. CDR3 sequence: CASSQGHGLNYGYTF. CDR3 in DNA: TGTGCCAGCAGCCAAGGTCACGGGTTAAACTATGGCTACACCTTC. The whole variable domain, remainder taken from reference TRBV14 and TRBJ1-2, is EAGVTQFPSHSVIEKGQTVTLRCDPISGHDNLYWYRRVMGKEIKFLLHFVKESKQDESGMPNNRFLAERTGGTYSTLKVQPAELEDSGVYFCASSQGHGLNYGYTFGSGTRLTVV.

The rearrangement uses TRBV5-4 and TRBJ2-7; no definite D call. The V end lost 4 bases, the J end lost 1 base, and 9 bases lay between the germline ends. The germline V gene has CDR1 SGHNT and CDR2 YYREEE (reference sequence). The CDR3 is made up of 13 amino acids. The CDR3 spells CASSLGVSYEQYF. Written as DNA, the CDR3 is TGTGCCAGCAGCCTTGGGGTTTCCTACGAGCAGTACTTC.

J is TRBJ2-7 and V is TRBV28, with D perhaps matching TRBD2 (6 bases). Germline V gene sequence: CDR1 MDHEN, CDR2 SYDVKM. The CDR3 spans 13 residues. With 5 bases removed from V and 3 bases from J, the gap between germline ends came to 11 bases. CDR3: CASSMGLHYEQYF. Written as DNA, the CDR3 is TGTGCCAGCAGTATGGGACTGCACTACGAGCAGTACTTC. Variable domain in full (rest from reference TRBV28 and TRBJ2-7): DVKVTQSSRYLVKRTGEKVFLECVQDMDHENMFWYRQDPGLGLRLIYFSYDVKMKEKGDIPEGYSVSREKKERFSLILESASTNQTSMYLCASSMGLHYEQYFGPGTRLTVT.

The CDR3 loop is CASSTHSGRAFYEQYF. The CDR3 DNA follows: TGTGCCAGCAGCACCCATAGCGGGAGGGCCTTTTACGAGCAGTACTTC. The chain has TRBV7-2 and TRBJ2-7; 11 bases line up with TRBD2. The J segment lost 4 bases and the V segment lost 5 bases, leaving 10 bases of the junction unmatched. Germline CDR1 reads SGHTA; CDR2 reads FQGNSA. This CDR3 is built from 16 residues.

The chain is built from TRBV4-3 and TRBJ2-3, with D maybe TRBD2 (5 bases). The length of the CDR3 is 15 residues. Germline-derived CDR1 and CDR2 are LGHNA and YSLEER. The ends were cut back, 0 bases at V and 2 bases at J, with 9 bases in the middle. The CDR3 region is CASSQDIGLTDTQYF. As DNA, the CDR3 is TGCGCCAGCAGCCAAGATATAGGACTCACAGATACGCAGTATTTT.

This chain joins TRBV6-5 and TRBJ1-2; the match to TRBD1 covers 8 bases. V lost 0 bases and J lost 3; bases outside the gene matches: 6. The CDR3 sequence is 16 residues long. CDR1 is MNHEY, CDR2 SVGAGI, per germline. The CDR3 DNA reads TGTGCCAGCAGTTACTCGACGGCAGGGGGCGACTATGGCTACACCTTC. Protein sequence: CASSYSTAGGDYGYTF.

This clone was seen once. The chain joins TRBV4-1 to TRBJ2-1, with a tentative D call TRBD2 (6 bases). The CDR3 loop spans 14 amino acids. Trimming took 5 bases from V and 4 from J, leaving 12 bases between them. Germline V gives CDR1 MGHRA, CDR2 YSYEKL. This chain's CDR3 is CASSLLARYNEQFF. CDR3 DNA sequence: TGCGCCAGCAGCTTGCTAGCGCGATACAATGAGCAGTTCTTC.